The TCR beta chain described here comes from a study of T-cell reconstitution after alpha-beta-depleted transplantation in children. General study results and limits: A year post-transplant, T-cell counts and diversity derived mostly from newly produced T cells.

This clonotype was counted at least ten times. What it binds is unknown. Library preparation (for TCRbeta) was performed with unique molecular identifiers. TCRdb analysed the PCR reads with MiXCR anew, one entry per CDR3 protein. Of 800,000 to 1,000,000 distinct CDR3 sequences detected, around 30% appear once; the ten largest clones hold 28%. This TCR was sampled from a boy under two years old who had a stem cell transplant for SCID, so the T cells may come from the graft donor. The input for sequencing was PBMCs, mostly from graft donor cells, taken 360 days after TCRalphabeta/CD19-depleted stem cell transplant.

CDR3 amino acids: CASSQDEFSNQPQHF. CDR3 DNA sequence: TGCGCCAGCAGCCAAGATGAGTTTAGCAATCAGCCCCAGCATTTT. The chain has TRBV4-3 and TRBJ1-5; no definite D call. The germline gives CDR1 LGHNA, CDR2 YSLEER. The V end lost 0 bases, the J end lost 0 bases, and 6 bases lay between the germline ends. The CDR3 has 15 amino acids.